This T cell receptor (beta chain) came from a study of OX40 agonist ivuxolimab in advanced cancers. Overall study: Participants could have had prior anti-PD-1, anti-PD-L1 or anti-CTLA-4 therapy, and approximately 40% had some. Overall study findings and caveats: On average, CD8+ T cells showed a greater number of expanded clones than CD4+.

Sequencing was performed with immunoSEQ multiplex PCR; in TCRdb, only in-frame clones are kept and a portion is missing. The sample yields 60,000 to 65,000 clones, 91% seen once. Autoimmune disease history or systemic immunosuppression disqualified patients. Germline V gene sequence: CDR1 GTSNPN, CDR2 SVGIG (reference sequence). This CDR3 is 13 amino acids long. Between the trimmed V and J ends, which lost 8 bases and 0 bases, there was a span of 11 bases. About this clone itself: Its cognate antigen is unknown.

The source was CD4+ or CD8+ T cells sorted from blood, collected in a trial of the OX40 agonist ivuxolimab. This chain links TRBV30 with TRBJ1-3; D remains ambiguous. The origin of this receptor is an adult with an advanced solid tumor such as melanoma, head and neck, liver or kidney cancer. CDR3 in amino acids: CARTESSGNTIYF. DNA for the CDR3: TGTGCCCGAACAGAGAGCTCTGGAAACACCATATATTTT.